Below, 31 T cell receptor beta chains from the same sample are listed, as sequenced in a study of OX40 agonist ivuxolimab in advanced cancers. Some clones are missing from TCRdb's copy, which holds only in-frame ones; the method was immunoSEQ multiplex PCR. This sample has 35,000 to 45,000 clones; 75% to 90% occur once, and the top ten carry about 12%. Sample: CD4+ or CD8+ T cells sorted from blood, taken in a trial of the OX40 agonist ivuxolimab. These receptors were taken from an adult with an advanced solid tumor such as melanoma, head and neck, liver or kidney cancer.

V gene TRBV9 combines with J gene TRBJ2-7; 11 nucleotides align to TRBD2. J lost 3 bases, V lost 0 bases, and 5 bases had no gene match. CDR1 is SGDLS and CDR2 is YYNGEE in the germline V gene. CDR3 length: 16 residues. The CDR3 DNA is TGTGCCAGCAGCGTAGCCGTAGCGGGAGGGGTCTACGAGCAGTACTTC. It translates to CASSVAVAGGVYEQYF.

This chain joins TRBV7-9 and TRBJ2-5, with 8 bases lining up with TRBD2. The V and J ends lost 5 bases and 1 base, in that order; junction bases with no gene match: 6. This CDR3 comprises 15 residues. Germline V lookup: CDR1 SEHNR, CDR2 FQNEAQ (reference sequence). The CDR3: CASSRSGGGQETQYF. Here the CDR3 DNA reads TGTGCCAGCAGCCGGAGCGGGGGTGGCCAAGAGACCCAGTACTTC.

This chain uses TRBV30 with TRBJ1-2, with TRBD1 as a possible D gene (6 bases). Germline CDR1 and CDR2: GTSNPN and SVGIG (reference sequence). V was shortened by 4 bases and J by 6 bases, with 12 bases between the two germline ends. The CDR3 spans 12 residues. In DNA, the CDR3 is TGTGCCTGGAACAGGGTGTGGGATGGCTACACCTTC. Its translation is CAWNRVWDGYTF.

The chain has TRBV25-1 and TRBJ2-5; perhaps TRBD2 as D (6 bases). This CDR3 has 14 amino acids. Trimming stripped 0 bases from V and 2 bases from J, with 7 bases between. Germline values: CDR1 MGHDK, CDR2 SYGVNS. CDR3 loop: CASSEYGGQETQYF. CDR3 DNA sequence: TGTGCCAGCAGTGAATACGGGGGTCAAGAGACCCAGTACTTC.

The chain links TRBV9 to TRBJ2-7; 12 nucleotides line up with TRBD2. This CDR3 has 16 residues. Germline V lookup: CDR1 SGDLS, CDR2 YYNGEE. Trimming at V came to 0 bases and at J to 2 bases, leaving 3 bases not matched to a gene. The CDR3 nucleotides read TGTGCCAGCAGCGTAGACTCTAGCGGGGGGGCCTACGAGCAGTACTTC. This encodes CASSVDSSGGAYEQYF.

The rearrangement joins TRBV29-1 to TRBJ1-5; D is perhaps TRBD1 (5 bases). Trimming left V 7 bases short and J 2 bases short, with 9 bases between. The CDR3 spans 12 residues. Germline loops: CDR1 SQVTM, CDR2 ANQGSEA. The CDR3 region is CSAREGNQPQHF. The CDR3 nucleotides are TGCAGCGCCAGGGAGGGCAATCAGCCCCAGCATTTT.

This rearrangement joins TRBV29-1 to TRBJ2-1; D unclear. CDR3 length equals 16 residues. The germline V and J ends were trimmed by 5 bases and 0 bases, with 17 bases remaining between them. In germline, CDR1 is SQVTM, CDR2 ANQGSEA. The CDR3 DNA reads as TGCAGCGTTAAGGACGGAGTCTCAAGCTCCTACAATGAGCAGTTCTTC. This gives the protein CSVKDGVSSSYNEQFF.

This clone was detected only a few times. The sample contains more than one DNA sequence encoding this CDR3. V is TRBV9 and J is TRBJ2-5; D call uncertain. Per germline, CDR1 SGDLS and CDR2 YYNGEE. CDR3 length: 15 residues. V gave up 0 bases and J gave up 2 bases, with 11 bases separating them. CDR3 coding DNA: TGTGCCAGCAGCGTAGCAGGTCGCCCACAAGAGACCCAGTACTTC. Translation gives CASSVAGRPQETQYF.

V and J are TRBV7-9 and TRBJ2-5, with 12 bases matching TRBD2. The CDR3 runs to 16 residues. Germline CDR1 SEHNR, CDR2 FQNEAQ (reference sequence). V gave up 3 bases and J gave up 4 bases; unmatched junction bases: 6. The CDR3 bases are TGTGCCAGCAGCTTTCCTAGCGGGGGGGCCGGAGAGACCCAGTACTTC. It is translated as CASSFPSGGAGETQYF.

This chain joins TRBV10-3 and TRBJ2-1, with D possibly matching TRBD2 (5 bases). The ends were cut back, 10 bases at V and 2 bases at J, with 12 bases in the middle. Looked up from germline, CDR1 is ENHRY and CDR2 is SYGVKD. The CDR3 covers 13 residues. CDR3 sequence (DNA): TGTGCCACCCAACTAGTTACCTACAATGAGCAGTTCTTC. Its translation: CATQLVTYNEQFF.

The chain combines TRBV27 with TRBJ1-1; D perhaps matches TRBD1 (5 bases). Germline values: CDR1 MNHEY, CDR2 SMNVEV (reference sequence). V was clipped by 7 bases and J by 5 bases, with 17 bases between them. CDR3 length: 14 residues. CDR3 sequence: CASTHRLGVTEAFF. Here the CDR3 DNA reads TGTGCCAGCACCCACCGCCTGGGGGTTACTGAAGCTTTCTTT.

The CDR3 nucleotides read TGTGCCAGCAGCTTGGGCGGGGGACTGTTTTTT. Translation gives CASSLGGGLFF. This chain joins TRBV5-8 and TRBJ1-4, with D possibly matching TRBD1 (5 bases). V dropped 0 bases and J dropped 13 bases, with 7 bases sitting between them. CDR1 is SGHTS and CDR2 is YDEGEE in the germline V gene. This CDR3 is built from 11 residues.

This clone has just one count. This sequence joins TRBV5-1 and TRBJ2-1; D remains unclear. The CDR3 is made up of 13 amino acids. Trimming stripped 6 bases from V and 8 bases from J, with 15 bases between. Germline CDR1 and CDR2: SGHRS and YFSETQ. CDR3 sequence reads: CASNELGLDEQFF. Written as DNA, the CDR3 is TGCGCCAGCAATGAATTGGGGTTGGATGAGCAGTTCTTC.

This rearrangement joins TRBV6-1 to TRBJ1-5, with D maybe TRBD1 (5 bases). Trimming cost V 7 bases and J 5 bases, with 12 bases left between them. The CDR3 is 13 residues long. The germline V gene has CDR1 MNHNS and CDR2 SASEGT. CDR3 amino acids: CASKTGGYQPQHF. CDR3 DNA sequence: TGTGCCAGCAAGACTGGGGGATATCAGCCCCAGCATTTT.

The V call is TRBV28, the J call TRBJ1-2; 7 nucleotides align to TRBD1. This CDR3 spans 13 amino acids. Germline V CDR1 and CDR2: MDHEN, SYDVKM. V gave up 5 bases and J gave up 6 bases; unmatched junction bases: 6. This CDR3 reads CASSDTGVHGYTF. Here the CDR3 DNA reads TGTGCCAGCAGTGACACAGGGGTGCATGGCTACACCTTC.

The gene calls are TRBV4-2 and TRBJ2-7; D is possibly TRBD2 (5 bases). This CDR3 is 17 amino acids long. CDR1 LGHNA and CDR2 YNFKEQ come from the germline V gene. Trimming shortened V by 0 bases and J by 2 bases, and 17 bases separated the two germline ends. CDR3 coding DNA: TGTGCCAGCAGCCAAGATGCCCTAGCATCCCTGGCCTACGAGCAGTACTTC. Translated: CASSQDALASLAYEQYF.

The chain has TRBV7-3 and TRBJ2-1; 10 bases match TRBD1. The CDR3 spans 15 residues. Germline V gene data show CDR1 as SGHTA and CDR2 as FQGTGA. Unmatched junction bases numbered 5, after V lost 4 bases and J lost 5 bases. The chain's CDR3 is CASSYGTGANNEQFF. The CDR3, as DNA: TGTGCCAGCAGCTACGGGACAGGGGCCAACAATGAGCAGTTCTTC.

The CDR3 sequence: CASSQASDVRGAVNTGELFF. In DNA, the CDR3 is TGCGCCAGCAGCCAAGCCTCCGATGTTAGGGGCGCGGTGAACACCGGGGAGCTGTTTTTT. The V gene is TRBV4-1, the J gene TRBJ2-2; D might be TRBD1 (5 bases). The CDR3 length is 20 residues. CDR1 and CDR2 (germline): MGHRA, YSYEKL. Trimming cost V 1 base and J 1 base, with 22 bases left between them.

V gene TRBV7-2 combines with J gene TRBJ1-2; 9 nucleotides agree with TRBD1. V lost 2 bases and J lost 8; bases outside the gene matches: 6. This CDR3 is built from 14 residues. Germline assignment: CDR1 SGHTA and CDR2 FQGNSA. CDR3 amino acids: CASSLSRTGDGYTF. The CDR3 nucleotides are TGTGCCAGCAGCTTATCTAGGACAGGGGACGGCTACACCTTC. Looking up the rest from reference TRBV7-2 and TRBJ1-2 gives the full variable domain: GAGVSQSPSNKVTEKGKDVELRCDPISGHTALYWYRQSLGQGLEFLIYFQGNSAPDKSGLPSDRFSAERTGGSVSTLTIQRTQQEDSAVYLCASSLSRTGDGYTFGSGTRLTVV.

The rearrangement joins TRBV4-1 to TRBJ1-5; TRBD1 aligns across 7 bases. Germline V gene data show CDR1 as MGHRA and CDR2 as YSYEKL. The ends lost 2 bases at V and 6 bases at J; junction bases unmatched: 7. This CDR3 comprises 15 residues. CDR3 sequence reads: CASSQTPQGGQPQHF. For the CDR3, the DNA is TGCGCCAGCAGCCAAACTCCCCAGGGGGGTCAGCCCCAGCATTTT.

CDR3: CASSLGQNTEAFF. The CDR3 nucleotides are TGTGCCAGCAGCTTAGGGCAGAACACTGAAGCTTTCTTT. The genes are TRBV13 and TRBJ1-1; no definite D call. Trimming took 0 bases from V and 1 from J, leaving 3 bases between them. Germline V CDR1 and CDR2: PRHDT, FYEKMQ (reference sequence). The CDR3 extends over 13 amino acids. Combining the CDR3 with reference TRBV13 and TRBJ1-1 gives the whole variable domain AAGVIQSPRHLIKEKRETATLKCYPIPRHDTVYWYQQGPGQDPQFLISFYEKMQSDKGSIPDRFSAQQFSDYHSELNMSSLELGDSALYFCASSLGQNTEAFFGQGTRLTVV.

This clone was seen a few times. The J gene is TRBJ2-1, the V gene TRBV19; 9 bases are shared with TRBD2. J lost 6 bases, V lost 3 bases, and 6 bases had no gene match. Germline CDR1 is LNHDA and CDR2 is SQIVND (reference sequence). CDR3 size: 15 residues. As DNA, the CDR3 is TGTGCCAGTAGTATCGGGCTAGCGGGATTCAATGAGCAGTTCTTC. It encodes CASSIGLAGFNEQFF.

The CDR3 region has the DNA TGTGCCAGCAGTTACCCAACAGGGGGCCGCTATGGCTACACCTTC. The encoded protein is CASSYPTGGRYGYTF. V is TRBV6-5 and J is TRBJ1-2; 9 bases are a match to TRBD1. The junction had 5 bases not matched to a gene; V was cut back by 2 bases and J by 4 bases. CDR1 is MNHEY, CDR2 SVGAGI, per germline. The CDR3 has 15 residues.

The V gene is TRBV9, the J gene TRBJ2-7; the match to TRBD2 covers 7 bases. Germline V gene data show CDR1 as SGDLS and CDR2 as YYNGEE. Trimming took 0 bases from V and 3 from J; bases not matched to a gene: 6. The CDR3 is 15 residues long. Here the CDR3 reads CASSVEGRADYEQYF. The DNA for the CDR3 is TGTGCCAGCAGCGTAGAAGGGAGGGCTGACTACGAGCAGTACTTC.

The J gene is TRBJ2-4, the V gene TRBV4-1; 9 bases match TRBD2. The CDR3 spans 15 residues. J was trimmed by 2 bases and V by 4 bases; bases with no gene match: 3. Per the germline V gene, CDR1 is MGHRA and CDR2 is YSYEKL. The CDR3 DNA follows: TGCGCCAGCAGCCCAGGGACTAGCCCCAAAAACATTCAGTACTTC. Its protein product is CASSPGTSPKNIQYF.

The genes are TRBV5-4 and TRBJ2-1; D might be TRBD2 (6 bases). The germline V gene encodes CDR1 SGHNT and CDR2 YYREEE (reference sequence). CDR3 length equals 13 residues. Trimming removed 5 bases from V and 5 bases from J, with 11 bases in between. The CDR3 sequence is CASRIGGNNEQFF. In nucleotides, the CDR3 is TGTGCCAGCAGGATTGGGGGGAACAATGAGCAGTTCTTC.

The CDR3: CASSALAGGYNEQFF. CDR3 coding DNA: TGTGCCAGCAGCGCACTAGCGGGGGGTTACAATGAGCAGTTCTTC. The chain uses TRBV4-2 and TRBJ2-1; 12 bases align to TRBD2. This CDR3 spans 15 amino acids. CDR1 is LGHNA, CDR2 YNFKEQ, per germline. V shed 5 bases, J shed 4 bases, and the junction held 3 bases outside the gene matches.

The chain couples TRBV7-6 to TRBJ1-6; D uncertain. Trimming stripped 0 bases from V and 0 bases from J, with 12 bases between. CDR1 and CDR2 (germline): SGHVS, FNYEAQ. The CDR3 is 18 amino acids. CDR3 nucleotide sequence: TGTGCCAGCAGCTTAGCCGGCGCCCATAGCTCCTATAATTCACCCCTCCACTTT. Translating it yields CASSLAGAHSSYNSPLHF.

For the CDR3, the DNA is TGTGCCAGCAGTCGCCGGGACAGGGAAACTGAAGCTTTCTTT. Protein product: CASSRRDRETEAFF. This rearrangement joins TRBV6-5 to TRBJ1-1; 9 bases line up with TRBD1. Per the germline V gene, CDR1 is MNHEY and CDR2 is SVGAGI. The CDR3 contains 14 residues. V lost 5 bases, J lost 5 bases, and 6 bases stayed unmatched.

This chain links TRBV28 with TRBJ2-5; TRBD1 is a possible D gene (6 bases). V lost 5 bases and J lost 7, with 8 bases in between. The length of the CDR3 is 11 residues. CDR1 is MDHEN, CDR2 SYDVKM, per germline. The CDR3 sequence is CASSLGGTQYF. The DNA for the CDR3 is TGTGCCAGCAGTCTAGGGGGGACCCAGTACTTC.

This chain links TRBV2 with TRBJ1-3, with D possibly being TRBD1 (5 bases). Looked up from germline, CDR1 is SNHLY and CDR2 is FYNNEI. Trimming stripped 8 bases from V and 0 bases from J, with 14 bases between. There are 15 residues in the CDR3. CDR3 protein: CASSLGVLSGNTIYF. The CDR3, as DNA: TGTGCCAGCTCGCTAGGGGTCCTCTCTGGAAACACCATATATTTT.